This TCR beta chain was sequenced in a study of blood T cell repertoires in COVID-19. The CDR3 has 15 residues. Germline V CDR1 and CDR2: MGHRA, YSYEKL. The V end lost 1 base, the J end lost 1 base, and 11 bases lay between the germline ends. TCRdb's copy holds only in-frame clones and misses some; the assay was immunoSEQ multiplex PCR. Found here are roughly 100,000 clones, roughly four fifths of them singletons; the top ten hold about 16%. The sequence came from a woman older than 75 with acute or convalescent COVID-19. The gene calls are TRBV4-1 and TRBJ2-7, with D possibly being TRBD1 (7 bases). The sample was peripheral blood. This chain's CDR3 is CASSQVQGGSYEQYF. CDR3 in DNA: TGCGCCAGCAGCCAAGTGCAGGGGGGTTCCTACGAGCAGTACTTC.